The 27 T cell receptor beta chains below come from one sample, sequenced in a study of shared clonotypes between healthy human individuals. Data came from immunoSEQ multiplex PCR; TCRdb stores just in-frame clones and leaves some out. The sample lists approximately 1.1 million clones, approximately 78% occurring once. The specimen sequenced was memory CD4+ T cells from PBMCs. The subset is: CD45RA-negative fraction. These TCRs come from a man in his late teens or twenties in good health. Some clones in this sample may be carry-over from other donors' samples.

V usage is TRBV18 and J usage is TRBJ2-7; D is uncertain. The V and J ends lost 6 bases and 5 bases respectively, with 11 bases between them. Germline loops: CDR1 KGHSH, CDR2 LQKENI. The CDR3 runs to 12 residues. The CDR3 coding sequence is TGTGCCAGCTCGCCTAAGGGCCACGAGCAGTACTTC. This encodes CASSPKGHEQYF. Combining the CDR3 with reference TRBV18 and TRBJ2-7 gives the whole variable domain NAGVMQNPRHLVRRRGQEARLRCSPMKGHSHVYWYRQLPEEGLKFMVYLQKENIIDESGMPKERFSAEFPKEGPSILRIQQVVRGDSAAYFCASSPKGHEQYFGPGTRLTVT.

This chain links TRBV9 with TRBJ1-1, with D unclear. Trimming left V 0 bases short and J 8 bases short, with 14 bases between. Per the germline V gene, CDR1 is SGDLS and CDR2 is YYNGEE. This CDR3 spans 14 amino acids. The CDR3 region is CASSVVSVPGEAFF. In DNA form, the CDR3 reads TGTGCCAGCAGCGTAGTATCAGTTCCGGGAGAAGCTTTCTTT.

The chain uses TRBV5-6 and TRBJ1-2; TRBD1 agrees at 10 bases. In germline, CDR1 is SGHDT, CDR2 YYEEEE. The CDR3 loop spans 16 amino acids. With 2 bases clipped from V and 8 bases from J, the junction kept 12 bases outside the gene matches. The CDR3 nucleotides are TGTGCCAGCAGCTTCCGTCCTAGACAGGGGGCGATGGGCTACACCTTC. It is translated as CASSFRPRQGAMGYTF.

In DNA form, the CDR3 reads TGTGCCAGCCGCGACAGAGCAACTTTCGGCGAGCAGTACTTC. Translation: CASRDRATFGEQYF. V usage is TRBV6-1 and J usage is TRBJ2-7, with D tentatively TRBD1 (5 bases). The V gene lost 8 bases and the J gene lost 6 bases, with 20 bases spanning the gap. This CDR3 contains 14 residues. Germline V gene data show CDR1 as MNHNS and CDR2 as SASEGT.

CDR3 bases: TGTGCCTGGAGTCGCTTGACACTGCTAGAGGGCTACACCTTC. Translating it yields CAWSRLTLLEGYTF. This chain connects TRBV30 to TRBJ1-2; D is unclear. Germline loops: CDR1 GTSNPN, CDR2 SVGIG (reference sequence). With 2 bases removed from V and 8 bases from J, the gap between germline ends came to 18 bases. The CDR3 contains 14 residues. Drawing the rest from reference TRBV30 and TRBJ1-2, the complete variable domain is SQTIHQWPATLVQPVGSPLSLECTVEGTSNPNLYWYRQAAGRGLQLLFYSVGIGQISSEVPQNLSASRPQDRQFILSSKKLLLSDSGFYLCAWSRLTLLEGYTFGSGTRLTVV.

The chain is built from TRBV20-1 and TRBJ1-2; D unresolved. V lost 5 bases and J 14 bases, leaving 18 bases between the germline ends. The germline gives CDR1 DFQATT, CDR2 SNEGSKA (reference sequence). CDR3 length: 11 amino acids. The CDR3 sequence: CSAASGQARTF. CDR3 DNA sequence: TGCAGTGCTGCATCGGGCCAGGCCCGGACCTTC.

The V and J genes are TRBV7-2 and TRBJ1-1; the D is unclear. Trimming pared 6 bases from V and 6 bases from J, leaving 17 bases between. Germline values: CDR1 SGHTA, CDR2 FQGNSA. The CDR3 has 14 amino acids. CDR3 nucleotide sequence: TGTGCCAGCAGTTGGGGTGGGAGCCGGCCTGAAGCTTTCTTT. The encoded protein is CASSWGGSRPEAFF. The variable domain in full, completed from reference TRBV7-2 and TRBJ1-1, reads GAGVSQSPSNKVTEKGKDVELRCDPISGHTALYWYRQSLGQGLEFLIYFQGNSAPDKSGLPSDRFSAERTGGSVSTLTIQRTQQEDSAVYLCASSWGGSRPEAFFGQGTRLTVV.

This clone has more than one count but fewer than ten. This chain links TRBV7-9 with TRBJ2-7, with no clear D. Trimming stripped 0 bases from V and 2 bases from J, with 11 bases between. This CDR3 spans 15 amino acids. Germline V gene lookup returns CDR1 SEHNR and CDR2 FQNEAQ (reference sequence). CDR3 in DNA: TGTGCCAGCAGCTTAGCAGCATCCGTACCCTACGAGCAGTACTTC. This gives the protein CASSLAASVPYEQYF.

This clone was seen only a few times. This sequence joins TRBV5-1 and TRBJ2-1, with D perhaps matching TRBD1 or TRBD2 (5 bases each). This CDR3 spans 18 amino acids. Trimming cost V 4 bases and J 0 bases, with 20 bases left between them. From germline, CDR1 is SGHRS and CDR2 YFSETQ. The CDR3 protein is CASSGGRGGDYSYNEQFF. In DNA form, the CDR3 reads TGCGCCAGCAGCGGGGGTCGAGGAGGCGATTACTCCTACAATGAGCAGTTCTTC.

This clone was observed a single time. This chain joins TRBV29-1 and TRBJ2-5; TRBD2 matches 7 bases. CDR3 length: 14 residues. Germline loops: CDR1 SQVTM, CDR2 ANQGSEA. The J segment lost 11 bases and the V segment lost 5 bases, leaving 17 bases of the junction unmatched. The CDR3 sequence is CSVRQVGGPGEQYF. The CDR3, as DNA: TGCAGCGTTCGCCAAGTGGGAGGGCCTGGGGAGCAGTACTTC.

This clone was seen a handful of times. The V gene is TRBV7-9, the J gene TRBJ1-5; D gene ambiguous. The CDR3 has 14 amino acids. V lost 5 bases to trimming and J lost 2 bases, with 10 bases between them. Germline CDR1 is SEHNR and CDR2 is FQNEAQ (reference sequence). The CDR3 bases are TGTGCCAGCAGCCATGACGGAGGCAATCAGCCCCAGCATTTT. Translated, it gives CASSHDGGNQPQHF.

The table lists this clone with a count of one. The chain joins TRBV7-3 to TRBJ1-4; the match to TRBD1 covers 9 bases. This CDR3 comprises 17 residues. Germline CDR1 SGHTA, CDR2 FQGTGA. Losses at the gene ends were 5 bases for V and 7 bases for J; bases not matched to a gene: 14. The CDR3 DNA follows: TGTGCCAGCAGCCCCCTTAGGTTTGAGACAGGGGGTGAAAAACTGTTTTTT. It translates to CASSPLRFETGGEKLFF.

Notes on this clone: A read error is the likely source, as a far larger clone sits one nucleotide away. This chain uses TRBV5-6 with TRBJ2-3; D might be TRBD1 (6 bases). Trimming left V 4 bases short and J 2 bases short, with 14 bases between. The CDR3 runs to 15 residues. The germline gives CDR1 SGHDT, CDR2 YYEEEE. The CDR3 DNA sequence: TGTGCCAGCAGCCAGGGACGGGGACACACAGATACGCAGTATTTT. As protein: CASSQGRGHTDTQYF.

This sequence joins TRBV28 and TRBJ2-5; 11 bases are a match to TRBD2. Germline V gene lookup returns CDR1 MDHEN and CDR2 SYDVKM. Trimming cost V 7 bases and J 1 base; bases outside gene matches: 11. This CDR3 is 17 amino acids long. This CDR3 is CASTLKNGLAGQETQYF. CDR3 coding DNA: TGTGCCAGCACCCTGAAAAACGGACTAGCGGGCCAAGAGACCCAGTACTTC.

The V and J genes are TRBV5-1 and TRBJ2-3; D remains ambiguous. V lost 5 bases and J 1 base, leaving 8 bases between the germline ends. Germline loops: CDR1 SGHRS, CDR2 YFSETQ. This CDR3 comprises 13 residues. The DNA of the CDR3 is TGCGCCAGCAGGGACGCCCGCACAGATACGCAGTATTTT. Protein product: CASRDARTDTQYF.

The chain uses TRBV7-9 and TRBJ1-5; perhaps TRBD1 as D (5 bases). V shed 2 bases and J shed 4 bases, with 9 bases lying between them. In germline, CDR1 is SEHNR, CDR2 FQNEAQ (reference sequence). This CDR3 is built from 14 residues. This CDR3 reads CASSLFGGNQPQHF. CDR3 DNA sequence: TGTGCCAGCAGCTTATTTGGGGGAAATCAGCCCCAGCATTTT.

The genes are TRBV7-2 and TRBJ2-5; 7 bases fit TRBD2. Germline CDR1 is SGHTA and CDR2 is FQGNSA. The CDR3 contains 14 residues. Trimming removed 3 bases from V and 4 bases from J; junction bases left unmatched: 5. Here the CDR3 DNA reads TGTGCCAGCAGCTTGAGGACTAGGCCAGAGACCCAGTACTTC. Translation: CASSLRTRPETQYF.

The CDR3 sequence: CASSATGGMNTEAFF. In nucleotides, the CDR3 is TGTGCCAGCAGCGCGACAGGGGGCATGAACACTGAAGCTTTCTTT. This chain uses TRBV12-1 with TRBJ1-1; TRBD1 was called by the table and not checked on the DNA. TRBV12-1 is labeled a pseudogene. There are 15 residues in the CDR3.

The sample holds many counts of this clone. The rearrangement joins TRBV28 to TRBJ1-5, with D maybe TRBD1 (5 bases). CDR3 size: 14 residues. Looked up from germline, CDR1 is MDHEN and CDR2 is SYDVKM. Trimming pared 6 bases from V and 4 bases from J, leaving 13 bases between. The CDR3 loop reads CASSQPQGNQPQHF. In DNA, the CDR3 is TGTGCCAGCAGCCAACCTCAGGGAAATCAGCCCCAGCATTTT.

This chain uses TRBV25-1 with TRBJ2-7; TRBD1 agrees at 9 bases. The CDR3 runs to 15 residues. Unmatched junction bases numbered 8, after V lost 3 bases and J lost 5 bases. CDR1 is MGHDK and CDR2 is SYGVNS in the germline V gene. CDR3: CASSDPKTGGNEQYF. The CDR3 DNA reads TGTGCCAGCAGTGACCCTAAGACAGGGGGGAACGAGCAGTACTTC.

This clone was counted a few times. The V and J genes are TRBV6-5 and TRBJ2-5; tentatively, D is TRBD1 or TRBD2 (5 bases each). V lost 6 bases and J 3 bases, leaving 14 bases between the germline ends. This CDR3 spans 14 amino acids. Germline CDR1 and CDR2: MNHEY and SVGAGI. The CDR3 protein is CASSPSEGKETQYF. Written as DNA, the CDR3 is TGTGCCAGCAGCCCAAGTGAGGGGAAAGAGACCCAGTACTTC.

This sequence joins TRBV4-1 and TRBJ1-1; D uncertain. CDR1 is MGHRA, CDR2 YSYEKL, per germline. This CDR3 is 13 amino acids long. Trimming left V 1 base short and J 1 base short, with 4 bases between. Here the CDR3 DNA reads TGCGCCAGCAGCCAAGGGACGAACACTGAAGCTTTCTTT. Its translation is CASSQGTNTEAFF.

This clone was detected a few times. The V and J genes are TRBV27 and TRBJ1-5; 10 bases align to TRBD1. Germline V gene sequence: CDR1 MNHEY, CDR2 SMNVEV (reference sequence). The V segment lost 5 bases and the J segment 7 bases; nucleotides outside the gene matches: 11. The CDR3 runs 16 residues. This CDR3 is CASSPTDRGRGQPQHF. The CDR3 nucleotides are TGTGCCAGCAGTCCTACTGACAGGGGGCGGGGGCAGCCCCAGCATTTT.

As for this clone: Other DNA variants within this sample encode the same CDR3. The rearrangement joins TRBV5-1 to TRBJ2-7; perhaps TRBD1 as D (5 bases). V lost 0 bases, J lost 4 bases, and 11 bases lay in between. This CDR3 is 14 amino acids long. Looked up from germline, CDR1 is SGHRS and CDR2 is YFSETQ. CDR3 sequence: CASSLDRRLYEQYF. The DNA of the CDR3 is TGCGCCAGCAGCTTGGACAGGCGGCTTTACGAGCAGTACTTC.

The V and J genes are TRBV7-2 and TRBJ1-4, with TRBD1 matching over 7 bases. CDR3 length: 15 amino acids. Per germline, CDR1 SGHTA and CDR2 FQGNSA. V shed 4 bases, J shed 0 bases, and the junction held 2 bases outside the gene matches. The CDR3 sequence is CASSSGQATNEKLFF. DNA for the CDR3: TGTGCCAGCAGCTCCGGACAGGCAACTAATGAAAAACTGTTTTTT.

The genes are TRBV7-6 and TRBJ2-3; no clear D. Between the trimmed V and J ends, which lost 1 base and 2 bases, there was a span of 13 bases. The germline gives CDR1 SGHVS, CDR2 FNYEAQ. The CDR3 extends over 16 amino acids. CDR3 region: CASSLEGGMVTDTQYF. CDR3 in DNA: TGTGCCAGCAGCTTAGAGGGCGGTATGGTCACAGATACGCAGTATTTT.

The V gene is TRBV28, the J gene TRBJ2-1, with D tentatively TRBD2 (6 bases). This CDR3 has 15 residues. The germline V gene encodes CDR1 MDHEN and CDR2 SYDVKM. Deletions cut 6 bases from V and 3 bases from J, with 15 bases between. CDR3 region: CASRDGAGGYNEQFF. The CDR3 DNA is TGTGCCAGCAGAGACGGCGCCGGGGGCTACAATGAGCAGTTCTTC.